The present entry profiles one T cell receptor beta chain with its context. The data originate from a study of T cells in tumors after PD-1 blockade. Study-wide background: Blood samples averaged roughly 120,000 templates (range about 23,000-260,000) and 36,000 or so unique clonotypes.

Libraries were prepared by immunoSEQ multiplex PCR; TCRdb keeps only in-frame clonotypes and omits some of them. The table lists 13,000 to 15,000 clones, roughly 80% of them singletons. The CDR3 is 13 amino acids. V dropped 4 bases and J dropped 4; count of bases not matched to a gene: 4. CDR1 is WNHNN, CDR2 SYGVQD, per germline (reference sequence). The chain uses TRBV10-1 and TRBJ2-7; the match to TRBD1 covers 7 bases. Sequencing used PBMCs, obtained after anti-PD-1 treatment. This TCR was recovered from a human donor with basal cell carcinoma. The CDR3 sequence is CASSAPDRYEQYF. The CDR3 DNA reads TGCGCCAGCAGTGCCCCGGACAGGTACGAGCAGTACTTC.